The entry that follows covers one TCR beta chain sequence. Its antigen is still unknown. Donors had no other autoimmune disease or infection in four weeks. V was cut by 5 bases and J by 2 bases, with 18 bases left in between. Germline loops: CDR1 MDHEN, CDR2 SYDVKM. The CDR3 extends over 16 amino acids. The record originates from a study of type 1 and type 2 diabetes patients. Across the study: Participants included type 1 and type 2 diabetes patients plus nondiabetic controls. T cells were magnetically sorted from PBMCs as CD4+ or CD8+ subsets. Study-wide results and caveats: Unmatched age and gender across groups might bias interpretation.

PCR was run on genomic DNA. Multiplex PCR with 30 forward and 13 reverse primers amplified the TCR beta CDR3. TCRdb fed the multiplex PCR reads into MiXCR, producing one record per CDR3 protein. Among about 290,000 distinct CDR3 sequences listed, around 50% were seen once. The sequence derives from a man younger than 35 with type 2 diabetes. The V gene is TRBV28, the J gene TRBJ1-2; D perhaps matches TRBD1 (5 bases). The material sequenced was peripheral blood mononuclear cells (PBMCs). The CDR3 sequence: CASSGTSGSRNYGYTF. The CDR3 DNA follows: TGTGCCAGCAGTGGGACCTCGGGGAGCAGGAACTATGGCTACACCTTC.